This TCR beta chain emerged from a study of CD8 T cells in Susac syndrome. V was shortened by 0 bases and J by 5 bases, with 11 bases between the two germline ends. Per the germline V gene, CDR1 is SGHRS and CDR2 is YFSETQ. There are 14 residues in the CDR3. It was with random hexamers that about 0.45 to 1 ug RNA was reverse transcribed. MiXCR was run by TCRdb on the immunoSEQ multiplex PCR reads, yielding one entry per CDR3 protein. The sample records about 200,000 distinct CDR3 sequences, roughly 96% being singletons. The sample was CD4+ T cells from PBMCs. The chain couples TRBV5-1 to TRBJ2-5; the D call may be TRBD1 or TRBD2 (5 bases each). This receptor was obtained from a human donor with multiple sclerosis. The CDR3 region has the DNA TGCGCCAGCAGCTTGGGCCGGGGCGAGGAGACCCAGTACTTC. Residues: CASSLGRGEETQYF.